The sequence of this T cell receptor beta chain was determined in a study of a mutant IDH1 vaccine in newly diagnosed glioma (dated by TCRdb to the early 2020s). Concerning the study at large: Of the approximately 33 treated patients, about 60% were male and about 40% were female, and the mean age was 40.4 years. Prior to enrollment, patients had been given standard therapy consisting of radiotherapy alone, temozolomide alone, or radiochemotherapy with temozolomide, with the combination given to most patients. Peripheral blood was collected at six visits: V03 (baseline), V05, V07, V10, V12 and V13. Longitudinal TCRB deep sequencing was performed for about two dozen treated patients wherever samples were available for exploratory analyses. General findings and caveats noted by the study authors: It was noted by the authors that analyses of patient blood samples could not be reproduced owing to sample limitations. Immune responses induced by the vaccine were seen in about 93% of patients across multiple MHC alleles. PBMC samples for TCRB deep sequencing were selected based on availability. Pseudoprogression appeared unrelated to alterations in the top peripheral T cell clonotypes detected by TCRB sequencing.

Notes on this clone: Its antigen target is currently unknown. One base away there is no much larger clone; base qualities are not given.

From its cysteine to its phenylalanine, the CDR3 spans 15 amino acids. The entry retains the CDR3 DNA only, 45 bases that are in frame from base 1. For CDR1 and CDR2, the germline V gene lists SGHAT and FQNNGV. V is pared back by 0 bases and J by 4 bases, with 12 bases lying between the germline termini. The library relied on the immunoSEQ multiplex PCR assay. Following the manufacturer's protocol, the hsTCRB Kit was used to amplify rearranged TCR beta chain sequences. An Illumina MiSeq was used to sequence the TCRB libraries. Turning to the authors' computational methods: The proprietary platform of the kit vendor was used for demultiplexing, trimming and gene mapping. TCRdb holds this immuneACCESS table with in-frame rearrangements only. Some clones are missing; in checked studies, unresolved V genes explain under half, and the rest has no known cause. V and J calls plus clone size are reproduced from that table; the DNA served to infer D and trimming. A total of tens of thousands of clones appear in this sample, 65% to 90% of them only once. The leading ten clones occupy around 2.9% of the sample.

The time point label for this specimen denotes: baseline, week 1 (first vaccination visit). Read against the paper, the sample's treatment or condition label means: pre-vaccination baseline after standard-of-care therapy. Donors had newly diagnosed WHO grade 3 or 4 IDH1-mutant astrocytomas with loss of nuclear ATRX. The samples were drawn from NOA16, a multicentre, single-arm, open-label phase I trial in Germany that tested a mutant IDH1 peptide vaccine in humans for the first time. Blood drawn at visit V03 was used as the baseline sample for immunogenicity testing. The DNeasy Blood and Tissue Kit was used to extract genomic DNA from EDTA blood for TCRB sequencing.

This material consisted of PBMCs, taken from a glioma patient treated with radiotherapy, temozolomide or both. This sequence was found in a man aged 25 to 45 with glioma. The chain is encoded by TRBV11-2 joined to TRBJ1-2; the D gene is perhaps TRBD1, from 6 matching bases. CDR3 region: CASSLETGRSYGYTF. The sequenced DNA is TGTGCCAGCAGCTTAGAAACAGGGCGATCCTATGGCTACACCTTC.